These 3 T cell receptor beta chains came from one sample sequenced in a study of neurological immune-mediated disorders. TCRdb re-called the 5' RACE reads through MiXCR, storing one row per CDR3 protein. The table records roughly 74,000 distinct CDR3 sequences, roughly 5.6% of them present only once. The sample taken for sequencing was PBMCs. The origin of the receptors is a man aged 18 to 29 with multiple sclerosis.

This clonotype was observed at least ten times. V usage is TRBV12-3 or TRBV12-4 and J usage is TRBJ2-7, with no clear D. The CDR3 totals 12 residues. V gave up 8 bases and J gave up 4 bases, with 12 bases separating them. The CDR3 sequence: CASGPSLYEQYF. In nucleotides, the CDR3 is TGTGCCAGCGGCCCGTCCCTATACGAGCAGTACTTC.

This clonotype was counted at least ten times. The chain couples TRBV5-6 to TRBJ2-2; a possible D gene is TRBD2 (5 bases). Trimming removed 6 bases from V and 3 bases from J, with 18 bases in between. The CDR3 runs to 16 residues. Germline CDR1 is SGHDT and CDR2 is YYEEEE. The CDR3 protein is CASTFMRETYTGELFF. The CDR3 nucleotides read TGTGCCAGCACCTTCATGAGGGAAACTTACACCGGGGAGCTGTTTTTT.

This chain links TRBV12-3 or TRBV12-4 with TRBJ2-5; maybe TRBD1 (5 bases). Trimming removed 0 bases from V and 2 bases from J, with 16 bases in between. The CDR3 loop spans 17 amino acids. The CDR3 sequence: CASSLASQGRRQETQYF. The DNA for the CDR3 is TGTGCCAGCAGTTTAGCCAGTCAGGGCAGAAGGCAAGAGACCCAGTACTTC.